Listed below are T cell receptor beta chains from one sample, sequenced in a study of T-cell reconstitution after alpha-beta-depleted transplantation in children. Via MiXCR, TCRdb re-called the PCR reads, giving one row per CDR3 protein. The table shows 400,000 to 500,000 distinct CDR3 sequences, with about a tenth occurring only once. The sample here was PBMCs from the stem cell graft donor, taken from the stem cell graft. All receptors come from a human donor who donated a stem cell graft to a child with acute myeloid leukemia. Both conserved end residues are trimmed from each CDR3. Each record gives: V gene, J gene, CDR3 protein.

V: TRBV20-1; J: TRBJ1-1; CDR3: SASQVMNTEAF
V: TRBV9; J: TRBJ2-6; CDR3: ASSVLWDSGANVLT
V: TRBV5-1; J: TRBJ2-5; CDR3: ASSLGAGKETQY
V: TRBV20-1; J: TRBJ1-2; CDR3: SASSGHDGYT
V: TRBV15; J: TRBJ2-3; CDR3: ATSASGGTDTQY
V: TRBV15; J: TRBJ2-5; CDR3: ATSRPDKETQY
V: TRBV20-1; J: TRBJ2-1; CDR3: SARDSRQPSNEQF
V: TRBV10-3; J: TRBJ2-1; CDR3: AITNSGPYNEQF
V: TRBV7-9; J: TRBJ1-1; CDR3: ASSFYTGGLLEAF
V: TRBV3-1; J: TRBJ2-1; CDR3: ASSQVLYNEQF
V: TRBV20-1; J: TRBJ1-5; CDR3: SARPPNQPQH
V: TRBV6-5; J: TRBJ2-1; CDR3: ASSYSGTGVYNEQF
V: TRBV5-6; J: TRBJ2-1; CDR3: ASSFLGAGNSYNEQF
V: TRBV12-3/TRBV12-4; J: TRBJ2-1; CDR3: ASSPPPGLAGPQF
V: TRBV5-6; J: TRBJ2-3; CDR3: ASSHAEGHRTDTQY
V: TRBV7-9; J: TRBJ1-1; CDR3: ASSLVSGFAF
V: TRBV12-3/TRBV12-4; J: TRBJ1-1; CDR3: ASSPQWGWGTEAF
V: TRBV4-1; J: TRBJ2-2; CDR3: ASSPRQGGPGELF
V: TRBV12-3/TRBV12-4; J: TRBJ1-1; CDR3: ASRGRGNTEAF
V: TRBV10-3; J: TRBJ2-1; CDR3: AIRDTKNLYNEQF
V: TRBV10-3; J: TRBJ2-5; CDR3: AISWTGIETQY
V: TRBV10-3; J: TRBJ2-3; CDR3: AISDGSSGGHTQY
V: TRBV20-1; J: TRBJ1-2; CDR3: SAITGGIYGYT
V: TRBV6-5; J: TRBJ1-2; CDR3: ASSSTGVGYT
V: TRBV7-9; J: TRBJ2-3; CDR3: ASSFTSASRGADTQY
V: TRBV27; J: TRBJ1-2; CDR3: ASSPRDRVGGYT
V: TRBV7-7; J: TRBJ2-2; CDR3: ASSHREGGELF
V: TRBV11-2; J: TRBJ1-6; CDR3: ASSLDGSYNSPLH
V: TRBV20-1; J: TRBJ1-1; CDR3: SARGQGDTEAF